This TCR beta chain was identified during a study of cytomegalovirus exposure and HLA in healthy donors. Overall study context: In a later analysis, it was reported that the 120 or so validation repertoires had been produced on the same platform as the 600 to 850 repertoires belonging to the first cohort.

The CDR3 is 13 residues long. V lost 6 bases, J lost 4 bases, and 4 bases stayed unmatched. Germline assignment: CDR1 SQVTM and CDR2 ANQGSEA. This clone appeared a few times. Only in-frame clones appear in the TCRdb table, and some are missing; sequencing was by immunoSEQ multiplex PCR. The sample lists approximately 300,000 clones, around 86% occurring once. The material sequenced was PBMCs. The rearrangement uses TRBV29-1 and TRBJ1-5; 9 nucleotides agree with TRBD1. This TCR derives from a woman younger than 35 in good health and CMV-seronegative. CDR3 region: CSVSGTGNQPQHF. CDR3 sequence (DNA): TGCAGCGTGTCCGGGACAGGGAATCAGCCCCAGCATTTT.